This T cell receptor beta chain was documented in a study of cytomegalovirus exposure and HLA in healthy donors. The study's findings and limits: Association with HLA alleles at 0.05 false discovery rate was found for 17,000 or so TCR beta sequences in a later analysis. HLA-A and HLA-B allele assignments for most subjects were reportedly predicted accurately using TCR beta sequences. According to the study, roughly 180 TCR beta chains were cytomegalovirus-associated.

Notes on this clone: As yet, its antigen is unknown. One end of the junction does not line up with germline, which may come from a read error.

60 Vbeta and 13 Jbeta primers were used in PCR. TCRdb's table, derived via immunoSEQ multiplex PCR, lists solely in-frame clones and lacks some. This sample yields roughly 150,000 clones, of which roughly 80% are seen a single time; around 9% belongs to the top ten. Germline loops: CDR1 SGHDN, CDR2 FVKESK. The CDR3 is 13 residues long. The sequencing sample was made of PBMCs. J is TRBJ2-6 and V is TRBV14, with D possibly TRBD1 on 5 matching bases. This clonotype was sampled from a male donor in good health and CMV-seropositive. CDR3 amino acids: CASSQLGANGLTF. CDR3 sequence (DNA): TGTGCCAGCAGCCAGCTTGGGGCCAACGGCCTGACTTTC.